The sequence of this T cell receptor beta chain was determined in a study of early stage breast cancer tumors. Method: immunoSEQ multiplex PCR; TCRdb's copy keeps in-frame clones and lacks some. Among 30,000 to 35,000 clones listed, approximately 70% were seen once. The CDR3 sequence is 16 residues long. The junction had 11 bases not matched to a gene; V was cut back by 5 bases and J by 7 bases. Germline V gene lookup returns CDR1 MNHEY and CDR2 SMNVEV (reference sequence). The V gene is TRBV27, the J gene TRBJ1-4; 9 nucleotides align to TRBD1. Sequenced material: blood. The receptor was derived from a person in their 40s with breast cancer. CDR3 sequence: CASSPNRGRGREKLFF. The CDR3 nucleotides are TGTGCCAGCAGTCCTAACAGGGGGCGAGGTCGTGAAAAACTGTTTTTT. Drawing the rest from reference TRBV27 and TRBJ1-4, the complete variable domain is EAQVTQNPRYLITVTGKKLTVTCSQNMNHEYMSWYRQDPGLGLRQIYYSMNVEVTDKGDVPEGYKVSRKEKRNFPLILESPSPNQTSLYFCASSPNRGRGREKLFFGSGTQLSVL.